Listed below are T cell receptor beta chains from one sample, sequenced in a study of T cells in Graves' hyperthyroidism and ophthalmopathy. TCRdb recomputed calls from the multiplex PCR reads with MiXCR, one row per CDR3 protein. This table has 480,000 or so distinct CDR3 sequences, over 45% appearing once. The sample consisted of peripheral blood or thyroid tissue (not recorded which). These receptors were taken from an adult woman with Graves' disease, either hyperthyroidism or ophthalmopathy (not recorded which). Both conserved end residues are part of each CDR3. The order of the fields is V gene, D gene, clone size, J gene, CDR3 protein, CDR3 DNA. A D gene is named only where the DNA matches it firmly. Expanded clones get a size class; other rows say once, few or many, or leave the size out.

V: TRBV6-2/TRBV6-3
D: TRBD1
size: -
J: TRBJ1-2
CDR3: CASSPEGTGDYGYTF
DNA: TGTGCCAGCAGCCCGGAGGGGACAGGAGACTATGGCTACACCTTC

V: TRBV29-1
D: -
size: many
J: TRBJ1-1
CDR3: CSVRIQEGNTEAFF
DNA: TGCAGCGTCAGAATACAGGAGGGGAACACTGAAGCTTTCTTT

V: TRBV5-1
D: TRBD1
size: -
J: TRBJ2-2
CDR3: CASSTGQGAGTGELFF
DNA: TGCGCCAGCAGCACGGGACAGGGGGCAGGCACCGGGGAGCTGTTTTTT

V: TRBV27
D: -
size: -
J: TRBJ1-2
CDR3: CASSPGHFGGYTF
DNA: TGTGCCAGCAGTCCGGGGCACTTCGGTGGCTACACCTTC

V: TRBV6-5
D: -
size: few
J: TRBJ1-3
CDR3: CASSYGPKISGNTIYF
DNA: TGTGCCAGCAGTTACGGCCCCAAGATCTCTGGAAACACCATATATTTT

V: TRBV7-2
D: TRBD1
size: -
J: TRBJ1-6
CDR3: CASSLGQGPPLHF
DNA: TGTGCCAGCAGCTTAGGACAGGGCCCACCCCTCCACTTT

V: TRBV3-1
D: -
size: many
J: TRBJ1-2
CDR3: CASSQMWAYGYTF
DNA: TGTGCCAGCAGCCAAATGTGGGCCTATGGCTACACCTTC

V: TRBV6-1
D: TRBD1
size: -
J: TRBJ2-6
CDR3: CASSGGQGTISGANVLTF
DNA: TGTGCCAGCAGTGGGGGACAGGGGACGATTAGCGGGGCCAACGTCCTGACTTTC

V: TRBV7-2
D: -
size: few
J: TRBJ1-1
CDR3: CASSLSRWGTEAFF
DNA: TGTGCCAGCAGCTTATCTCGATGGGGCACTGAAGCTTTCTTT

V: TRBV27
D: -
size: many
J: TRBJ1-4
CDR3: CASREGLLRSGEKLFF
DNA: TGTGCCAGCAGGGAGGGGTTACTAAGGTCGGGTGAAAAACTGTTTTTT

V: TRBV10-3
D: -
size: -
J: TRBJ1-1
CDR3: CAISESLAGRMNTEAFF
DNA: TGTGCCATCAGTGAGAGTTTGGCAGGGCGGATGAACACTGAAGCTTTCTTT

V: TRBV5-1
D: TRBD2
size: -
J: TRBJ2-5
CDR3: CATHVGTSGSQETQYF
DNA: TGCGCCACCCACGTCGGGACTAGCGGGAGTCAAGAGACCCAGTACTTC

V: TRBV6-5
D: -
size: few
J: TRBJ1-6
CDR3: CASSYGRGSYNSPLHF
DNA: TGTGCCAGCAGTTACGGGCGGGGCTCCTATAATTCACCCCTCCACTTT

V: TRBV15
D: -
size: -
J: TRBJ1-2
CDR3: CATSTETGFLNYGYTF
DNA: TGTGCCACCAGCACCGAGACAGGTTTCCTTAACTATGGCTACACCTTC

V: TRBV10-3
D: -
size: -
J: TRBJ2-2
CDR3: CATTERSKGNTGELFF
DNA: TGTGCCACCACAGAGCGGAGTAAAGGGAACACCGGGGAGCTGTTTTTT

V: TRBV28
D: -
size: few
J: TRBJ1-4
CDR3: CASSRSEEKLFF
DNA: TGTGCCAGCAGCCGGTCGGAGGAAAAACTGTTTTTT

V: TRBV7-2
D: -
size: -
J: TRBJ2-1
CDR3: CAGGVRANNEQFF
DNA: TGTGCCGGCGGGGTGAGGGCCAACAATGAGCAGTTCTTC

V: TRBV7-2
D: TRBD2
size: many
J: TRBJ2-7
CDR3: CASSPGPLAGGYEQYF
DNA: TGTGCCAGCAGCCCCGGGCCACTAGCGGGGGGTTACGAGCAGTACTTC

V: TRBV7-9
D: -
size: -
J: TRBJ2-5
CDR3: CASSPPLRGSWKSAQYF
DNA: TGTGCCAGCAGCCCACCCCTCCGGGGGTCATGGAAGTCAGCCCAGTACTTC

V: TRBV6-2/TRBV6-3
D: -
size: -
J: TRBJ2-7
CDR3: CASNAGPRNYEQYF
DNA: TGTGCCAGCAACGCCGGGCCAAGGAACTACGAGCAGTACTTC

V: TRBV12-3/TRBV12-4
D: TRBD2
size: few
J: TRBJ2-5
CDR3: CASSPRATSGMLFRETQYF
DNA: TGTGCCAGCAGTCCTCGGGCGACTAGCGGGATGCTTTTTCGAGAGACCCAGTACTTC

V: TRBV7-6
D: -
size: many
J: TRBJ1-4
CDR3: CASSSLPQEKLFF
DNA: TGTGCCAGCAGCTCTCTCCCTCAAGAAAAACTGTTTTTT

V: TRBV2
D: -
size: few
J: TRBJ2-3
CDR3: CASSVGGPGETQYF
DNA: TGTGCCAGCAGTGTTGGAGGCCCCGGGGAGACGCAGTATTTT

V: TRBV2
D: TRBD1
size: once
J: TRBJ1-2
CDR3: CARGQIYGYTF
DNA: TGTGCCAGGGGACAGATCTATGGCTACACCTTC

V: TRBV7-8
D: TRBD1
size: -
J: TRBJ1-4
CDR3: CASSLAGTGLEKLFF
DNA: TGTGCCAGCAGCTTAGCGGGGACAGGTCTGGAAAAACTGTTTTTT

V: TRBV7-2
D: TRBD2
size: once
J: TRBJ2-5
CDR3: CASSARPKGLAMETQYF
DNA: TGTGCCAGCAGCGCCAGACCTAAGGGACTAGCGATGGAGACCCAGTACTTC

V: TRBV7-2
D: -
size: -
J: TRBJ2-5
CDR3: CASNTQSGTQYF
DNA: TGTGCCAGCAACACCCAATCCGGGACCCAGTACTTC

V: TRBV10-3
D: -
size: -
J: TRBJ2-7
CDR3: CAISDSRSWGYEQYF
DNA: TGTGCCATCAGTGATTCGAGGTCGTGGGGGTACGAGCAGTACTTC

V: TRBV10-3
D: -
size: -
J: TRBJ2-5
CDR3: CAISDSNRAQETQYF
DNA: TGTGCCATCAGTGACTCCAACAGGGCCCAAGAGACCCAGTACTTC